This is a list of T cell receptor beta chains from one sample in a study of CD8 T cells in ankylosing spondylitis. TCRdb re-derived calls from the 5' RACE reads in MiXCR, one entry per CDR3 protein. The table has over 100,000 distinct CDR3 sequences, over 6% seen once. Sequenced material: blood, either unsorted or a sorted T cell fraction (not recorded which). The receptors were gathered from a male donor with ankylosing spondylitis or in good health (not recorded which). CDR3s include the opening cysteine and the closing phenylalanine or tryptophan. A D gene is named only where the DNA matches it firmly. Size values are once, few and many counts, or a class for expanded clones, and some rows have none.

V: TRBV7-9; J: TRBJ1-3; size: NA; D: NA; DNA: TGTGCCAGCAGCTTTCTCGGGGGGACTGGAAACACCATATATTTT; CDR3: CASSFLGGTGNTIYF
V: TRBV20-1; J: TRBJ2-3; size: many; D: NA; DNA: TGCAGTGCATCTAGCGCCCTGAGCACAGATACGCAGTATTTT; CDR3: CSASSALSTDTQYF
V: TRBV7-3; J: TRBJ2-3; size: many; D: NA; DNA: TGTGCCAGCAGCCGCTGGGGACCTAGCACAGATACGCAGTATTTT; CDR3: CASSRWGPSTDTQYF
V: TRBV24-1; J: TRBJ2-3; size: many; D: NA; DNA: TGTGCCACCAGTGATTCAAAGGGCTCTAGCACAGATACGCAGTATTTT; CDR3: CATSDSKGSSTDTQYF
V: TRBV20-1; J: TRBJ2-5; size: many; D: TRBD2; DNA: TGCAGTGCTAGAGATACTAGCGGGAGAAAGCAGACCCAGTACTTC; CDR3: CSARDTSGRKQTQYF
V: TRBV7-9; J: TRBJ2-3; size: many; D: TRBD1; DNA: TGTGCCAGCAGCCCTTGGACAGGGCCGGCAGATACGCAGTATTTT; CDR3: CASSPWTGPADTQYF
V: TRBV7-2; J: TRBJ2-7; size: many; D: NA; DNA: TGTGCCAGCAGCCGGAGGGACGAGCAGTACTTC; CDR3: CASSRRDEQYF
V: TRBV18; J: TRBJ2-5; size: many; D: TRBD2; DNA: TGTGCCAGCTCACCACCGGGCGGGAGTCGGTTTGAGACCCAGTACTTC; CDR3: CASSPPGGSRFETQYF
V: TRBV20-1; J: TRBJ1-3; size: many; D: TRBD1; DNA: TGCAGTGCTCGCCGGACAGGGCTTGGAAACACCATATATTTT; CDR3: CSARRTGLGNTIYF
V: TRBV5-1; J: TRBJ2-3; size: NA; D: TRBD2; DNA: TGCGCCAGCAGCCGGGGACTAGCGGGAGCCTACACAGATACGCAGTATTTT; CDR3: CASSRGLAGAYTDTQYF
V: TRBV5-5; J: TRBJ1-5; size: many; D: NA; DNA: TGTGCCAGCAGCTTGGACGACTCCTCCTCCAATCAGCCCCAGCATTTT; CDR3: CASSLDDSSSNQPQHF
V: TRBV20-1; J: TRBJ1-1; size: many; D: TRBD1; DNA: TGCAGGATACAGGGGGCTGAGGCTGAAGCTTTCTTT; CDR3: CRIQGAEAEAFF
V: TRBV5-5; J: TRBJ1-1; size: NA; D: NA; DNA: TGTGCCAGCAGCTTGGTTCGGGGAATGGCCCTGAACACTGAAGCTTTCTTT; CDR3: CASSLVRGMALNTEAFF
V: TRBV7-2; J: TRBJ2-1; size: many; D: TRBD2; DNA: TGTGCCAGCAGCACCCTAGCGGGGGGGCGGTTCAATGAGCAGTTCTTC; CDR3: CASSTLAGGRFNEQFF
V: TRBV6-1; J: TRBJ2-7; size: many; D: NA; DNA: TGTGCCAGCAGCCCAGGCAGGGTCTACGAGCAGTACTTC; CDR3: CASSPGRVYEQYF
V: TRBV5-6; J: TRBJ2-5; size: many; D: TRBD1; DNA: TGTGCCAGCAGCTTGGTTTTCGGGACAGCTCAAGAGACCCAGTACTTC; CDR3: CASSLVFGTAQETQYF
V: TRBV5-1; J: TRBJ2-5; size: many; D: TRBD2; DNA: TGCGCCAGCAGCTACCGGGACTACCAGTACTTC; CDR3: CASSYRDYQYF
V: TRBV29-1; J: TRBJ1-1; size: many; D: NA; DNA: TGCAGCGTTCGGGGGATGAACACTGAAGCTTTCTTT; CDR3: CSVRGMNTEAFF
V: TRBV7-9; J: TRBJ1-6; size: few; D: NA; DNA: TGTGCCAGCAGAAGATCCGGGGATAGTATTTCACCCCTCCACTTT; CDR3: CASRRSGDSISPLHF
V: TRBV5-1; J: TRBJ2-7; size: many; D: TRBD1; DNA: TGCGCCAGCAGCTCTACGGGACAGGGGGAAGAGCAGTACTTC; CDR3: CASSSTGQGEEQYF
V: TRBV15; J: TRBJ2-2; size: NA; D: TRBD1; DNA: TGTGCCACCAGCAGAGATTTTTTAGGGGGCAAGAACACCGGGGAGCTGTTTTTT; CDR3: CATSRDFLGGKNTGELFF
V: TRBV19; J: TRBJ1-2; size: many; D: TRBD1; DNA: TGTGCCAGTAGTATGGTAACAGGGGTTGGTGGCTACACCTTC; CDR3: CASSMVTGVGGYTF
V: TRBV7-9; J: TRBJ1-1; size: many; D: NA; DNA: TGTGCCAGCAGCTTAGGACGGGGGACCACTGAAGCTTTCTTT; CDR3: CASSLGRGTTEAFF